This entry lists 8 T cell receptor beta chains sequenced from one sample in a study of graft-versus-host responses after intestinal transplantation. Sequencing was performed with immunoSEQ multiplex PCR; in TCRdb, only in-frame clones are kept and a portion is missing. In the table there are around 96,000 clones, 80% to 95% of which are singletons. The input for sequencing was PBMCs, taken roughly 410 days after intestinal transplant. These receptors all come from a human patient who received an intestinal transplant, so some T cells may come from the graft donor.

The chain recombines TRBV7-9 with TRBJ1-3; 8 bases fit TRBD1. Germline V CDR1 and CDR2: SEHNR, FQNEAQ (reference sequence). The CDR3 consists of 14 residues. With 5 bases clipped from V and 2 bases from J, the junction kept 2 bases outside the gene matches. The DNA of the CDR3 is TGTGCCAGCAGCGGACAGGGAACTGGAAACACCATATATTTT. It codes for CASSGQGTGNTIYF.

The V gene is TRBV19, the J gene TRBJ2-7, with unresolved D. V lost 5 bases and J lost 7, with 9 bases in between. The length of the CDR3 is 11 residues. Germline V gene lookup returns CDR1 LNHDA and CDR2 SQIVND (reference sequence). Here the CDR3 DNA reads TGTGCCAGTAGTTTTCAGACGGAGCAGTACTTC. Its translation: CASSFQTEQYF.

This chain links TRBV4-1 with TRBJ2-5; D unclear. Trimming took 11 bases from V and 2 from J, leaving 3 bases between them. This CDR3 is built from 9 residues. CDR1 and CDR2 (germline): MGHRA, YSYEKL. Written as DNA, the CDR3 is TGCGCCGTTCAAGAGACCCAGTACTTC. Translation gives CAVQETQYF.

CDR3 coding DNA: TGTGCCATCAGTCGTACGGACAGGGAGCTCGAGCAGTACTTC. Residues: CAISRTDRELEQYF. The V gene is TRBV10-3, the J gene TRBJ2-7; 8 bases agree with TRBD1. Trimming removed 5 bases from V and 6 bases from J; junction bases left unmatched: 9. The CDR3 loop spans 14 amino acids. Germline CDR1 ENHRY, CDR2 SYGVKD.

The chain combines TRBV19 with TRBJ1-5; D perhaps matches TRBD1 (5 bases). Germline assignment: CDR1 LNHDA and CDR2 SQIVND (reference sequence). Trimming removed 6 bases at V and 9 bases at J, with 24 bases between. This CDR3 region has 16 residues. CDR3 protein: CASRSIDGEGHRPQHF. CDR3 nucleotides: TGTGCCAGTAGGTCTATCGACGGGGAGGGGCACCGGCCCCAGCATTTT.

The chain recombines TRBV6-6 with TRBJ2-7, with TRBD1 as a possible D gene (5 bases). V was clipped by 5 bases and J by 5 bases, with 16 bases between them. This CDR3 spans 14 amino acids. Germline values: CDR1 MNHNY, CDR2 SVGAGI (reference sequence). The CDR3 sequence is CASSTPDSVHEQYF. In nucleotides, the CDR3 is TGTGCCAGCAGTACCCCCGACAGCGTGCACGAGCAGTACTTC.

The V gene is TRBV19, the J gene TRBJ1-6; possibly TRBD1 for D (5 bases). There are 19 residues in the CDR3. The germline gives CDR1 LNHDA, CDR2 SQIVND (reference sequence). V was clipped by 6 bases and J by 0 bases, with 21 bases between them. The CDR3 region is CASSQNPGPLSSYNSPLHF. The CDR3 nucleotides read TGTGCCAGTAGCCAAAATCCGGGACCCCTGAGCTCCTATAATTCACCCCTCCACTTT.

The chain is built from TRBV2 and TRBJ1-2; a possible D gene is TRBD1 (5 bases). V lost 2 bases and J lost 4, with 8 bases in between. CDR1 is SNHLY and CDR2 is FYNNEI in the germline V gene. This CDR3 has 13 amino acids. CDR3 protein: CASSELGGYGYTF. CDR3 nucleotides: TGTGCCAGCAGTGAACTGGGGGGCTATGGCTACACCTTC.